The 26 T cell receptor beta chains below all came from one sample that was sequenced in a study of sequential checkpoint blockade in melanoma. Treatment specified: randomized to nivolumab then ipilimumab (arm A) or the reverse (arm B). The repertoire was sequenced with immunoSEQ multiplex PCR; TCRdb's copy has only in-frame clones and lacks some. The sample carries about 3,200 clones, around a fifth recorded once. Source: tumor tissue (inferred from file names), taken from a patient given nivolumab and ipilimumab in sequence. These receptor sequences come from a human donor with melanoma.

This clone is categorized as large. This rearrangement joins TRBV6-8 to TRBJ2-2; 10 bases align to TRBD2. Trimming cost V 7 bases and J 3 bases; bases outside gene matches: 2. Per the germline V gene, CDR1 is MNHGY and CDR2 is SAAAGT. The CDR3 has 14 residues. CDR3 sequence: CASKLAGDTGELFF. CDR3 DNA: TGTGCCAGCAAGCTAGCGGGAGACACCGGGGAGCTGTTTTTT.

The rearrangement joins TRBV18 to TRBJ1-6; D uncertain. Germline V gene data show CDR1 as KGHSH and CDR2 as LQKENI. CDR3 size: 13 residues. V lost 3 bases to trimming and J lost 6 bases, with 6 bases between them. The CDR3 DNA sequence: TGTGCCAGCTCACCCTCGTCTAATTCACCCCTCCACTTT. It encodes CASSPSSNSPLHF.

This clone was detected many times. The chain uses TRBV11-3 and TRBJ2-5; the match to TRBD2 covers 9 bases. Germline-derived CDR1 and CDR2 are SGHNT and YENEEA. Trimming took 4 bases from V and 2 from J; bases not matched to a gene: 11. The CDR3 has 17 amino acids. CDR3 nucleotides: TGTGCCAGCAGCTCCTACTGGCCTAGCGGGGTTCAAGAGACCCAGTACTTC. It translates to CASSSYWPSGVQETQYF.

This sequence joins TRBV6-8 and TRBJ2-5; a possible D gene is TRBD1 (5 bases). The CDR3 contains 15 residues. Germline assignment: CDR1 MNHGY and CDR2 SAAAGT. V was shortened by 5 bases and J by 4 bases, with 17 bases between the two germline ends. The CDR3 nucleotides are TGTGCCAGCAGTCGAAGACAGACGGGTCGAGAGACCCAGTACTTC. Translated, it gives CASSRRQTGRETQYF.

This clone was picked up many times. The V call is TRBV11-3, the J call TRBJ1-1, with D unclear. The CDR3 loop spans 15 amino acids. The germline V and J ends were trimmed by 2 bases and 1 base, with 11 bases remaining between them. Germline assignment: CDR1 SGHNT and CDR2 YENEEA. The CDR3 DNA is TGTGCCAGCAGCTTAACGCTCCAAGCGAACACTGAAGCTTTCTTT. Translating gives CASSLTLQANTEAFF.

The chain employs TRBV19 and TRBJ2-7, with 8 bases that match TRBD2. There are 14 residues in the CDR3. Germline V CDR1 and CDR2: LNHDA, SQIVND (reference sequence). The trim removed 6 bases at V and 6 bases at J, leaving 10 bases unmatched. CDR3 amino acids: CASSDTGTRGEQYF. CDR3 DNA: TGTGCCAGTAGCGATACCGGGACTAGGGGCGAGCAGTACTTC.

This clone turned up a few times. The chain is built from TRBV6-8 and TRBJ2-5, with TRBD1 matching 10 bases. There are 16 residues in the CDR3. V shed 6 bases and J 0 bases; nucleotides not matched to a gene: 7. Germline V gene sequence: CDR1 MNHGY, CDR2 SAAAGT. The DNA of the CDR3 is TGTGCCAGCAGGAACACCGGGACAGGGGACCAAGAGACCCAGTACTTC. Translation: CASRNTGTGDQETQYF.

The V call is TRBV11-3, the J call TRBJ2-2, with a weak D call TRBD2 (6 bases). V shed 1 base and J shed 7 bases, with 13 bases lying between them. The CDR3 is 15 residues long. The germline CDR1 and CDR2 sequences are SGHNT and YENEEA. CDR3 amino acids: CASSLGGGEVGELFF. The CDR3 coding sequence is TGTGCCAGCAGCTTAGGGGGCGGGGAAGTCGGGGAGCTGTTTTTT.

The V gene is TRBV9, the J gene TRBJ1-1; D is possibly TRBD1 (5 bases). This CDR3 spans 13 amino acids. Trimming shortened V by 4 bases and J by 0 bases, and 7 bases separated the two germline ends. Germline loops: CDR1 SGDLS, CDR2 YYNGEE. DNA of the CDR3: TGTGCCAGCAGCCAGACAGTGAACACTGAAGCTTTCTTT. This translates into CASSQTVNTEAFF.

The chain links TRBV11-3 to TRBJ2-3, with TRBD2 matching 7 bases. CDR3 length: 15 residues. Germline V gene sequence: CDR1 SGHNT, CDR2 YENEEA. The V segment lost 5 bases and the J segment 1 base; nucleotides outside the gene matches: 6. CDR3 loop: CASSPLAARTDTQYF. The CDR3 nucleotides read TGTGCCAGCAGCCCTCTAGCGGCCCGCACAGATACGCAGTATTTT.

V is TRBV30 and J is TRBJ2-1; 8 positions match TRBD2. In germline, CDR1 is GTSNPN, CDR2 SVGIG (reference sequence). The CDR3 is 14 amino acids. Unmatched junction bases numbered 9, after V lost 3 bases and J lost 8 bases. CDR3 residues: CAWSQSSGVHEQFF. CDR3 sequence (DNA): TGTGCCTGGAGCCAGAGTAGCGGGGTCCATGAGCAGTTCTTC.

This clone has more than one count but fewer than ten. The chain has TRBV4-1 and TRBJ2-6, with D tentatively TRBD2 (5 bases). The CDR3 runs 16 residues. Germline-derived CDR1 and CDR2 are MGHRA and YSYEKL. Trimming left V 0 bases short and J 0 bases short, with 6 bases between. CDR3 in amino acids: CASSQEAASGANVLTF. The CDR3, as DNA: TGCGCCAGCAGCCAAGAAGCGGCCTCTGGGGCCAACGTCCTGACTTTC.

The rearrangement links TRBV7-2 to TRBJ1-1; no clear D gene. The germline V gene encodes CDR1 SGHTA and CDR2 FQGNSA. V lost 1 base and J lost 5, with 8 bases in between. The CDR3 contains 13 residues. The DNA of the CDR3 is TGTGCCAGCAGCTTAGGAGGTGGTACTGAAGCTTTCTTT. Its protein is CASSLGGGTEAFF.

In its sample, this clone is medium-sized. The CDR3 spells CASSLTTGAAGELFF. In nucleotides, the CDR3 is TGTGCCAGCAGCTTAACGACCGGGGCCGCCGGGGAGCTGTTTTTT. V usage is TRBV11-3 and J usage is TRBJ2-2; tentatively, D is TRBD1 or TRBD2 (5 bases each). This CDR3 contains 15 residues. The germline gives CDR1 SGHNT, CDR2 YENEEA. Between the trimmed V and J ends, which lost 2 bases and 6 bases, there was a span of 13 bases.

The V call is TRBV6-8, the J call TRBJ1-5; tentatively, D is TRBD1 (6 bases). Germline V gives CDR1 MNHGY, CDR2 SAAAGT. V was clipped by 1 base and J by 2 bases, with 6 bases between them. This CDR3 contains 14 residues. CDR3 nucleotides: TGTGCCAGCAGTTACTGGACAGGCAATCAGCCCCAGCATTTT. The encoded protein is CASSYWTGNQPQHF.

This clone was observed at least ten times. The chain carries TRBV11-3 and TRBJ2-5; D tentatively fits TRBD1 or TRBD2 (5 bases each). Germline V lookup: CDR1 SGHNT, CDR2 YENEEA. This CDR3 has 15 residues. Trimming left V 6 bases short and J 5 bases short, with 19 bases between. The chain's CDR3 is CASSELPGPQETQYF. In nucleotides, the CDR3 is TGTGCCAGCAGTGAACTTCCGGGACCCCAGGAGACCCAGTACTTC.

The table lists this clone with many counts. The chain links TRBV11-3 to TRBJ2-7; D uncertain. Germline values: CDR1 SGHNT, CDR2 YENEEA. The CDR3 sequence is 14 residues long. Trimming took 5 bases from V and 1 from J, leaving 12 bases between them. CDR3 loop: CASSLQDGSYEQYF. Here the CDR3 DNA reads TGTGCCAGCAGCCTTCAAGACGGGTCCTACGAGCAGTACTTC.

This clone is judged medium-sized. V and J are TRBV11-3 and TRBJ2-5, with D perhaps assigned TRBD1 or TRBD2 (6 bases each). CDR3 length: 17 residues. V was cut by 2 bases and J by 6 bases, with 22 bases left in between. Germline lookup yields CDR1 SGHNT and CDR2 YENEEA. The CDR3 DNA follows: TGTGCCAGCAGCTTACTTGGGGCCGGGGGCATGGTGAAGACCCAGTACTTC. It yields the protein CASSLLGAGGMVKTQYF. Variable domain in full (rest from reference TRBV11-3 and TRBJ2-5): EAGVVQSPRYKIIEKKQPVAFWCNPISGHNTLYWYLQNLGQGPELLIRYENEEAVDDSQLPKDRFSAERLKGVDSTLKIQPAELGDSAVYLCASSLLGAGGMVKTQYFGPGTRLLVL.

This clone is hyperexpanded in the sample. The chain employs TRBV11-3 and TRBJ2-4; the D gene could be TRBD1 or TRBD2 (5 bases each). The germline V and J ends were trimmed by 5 bases and 0 bases, with 11 bases remaining between them. This CDR3 comprises 15 residues. Germline CDR1 SGHNT, CDR2 YENEEA. The CDR3 sequence: CASSPSGTAKNIQYF. In DNA, the CDR3 is TGTGCCAGCAGCCCCTCAGGGACAGCCAAAAACATTCAGTACTTC.

This clone turned up a few times. This chain joins TRBV11-3 and TRBJ2-3; no clear D gene. V was cut by 0 bases and J by 2 bases, with 9 bases left in between. The CDR3 length is 15 residues. CDR1 is SGHNT, CDR2 YENEEA, per germline. This CDR3 is CASSLDWGHTDTQYF. DNA for the CDR3: TGTGCCAGCAGCTTAGATTGGGGTCACACAGATACGCAGTATTTT.

The rearrangement uses TRBV19 and TRBJ1-1, with D hard to call. CDR3 length equals 13 residues. Trimming removed 3 bases from V and 4 bases from J, with 9 bases in between. Germline V CDR1 and CDR2: LNHDA, SQIVND (reference sequence). The CDR3 sequence is CASSMNVGTEAFF. The CDR3 DNA is TGTGCCAGTAGTATGAACGTGGGCACTGAAGCTTTCTTT.

By its share, this clone is medium-sized. V usage is TRBV11-3 and J usage is TRBJ2-1, with 12 bases fitting TRBD2. The length of the CDR3 is 15 residues. The V and J ends lost 3 bases and 7 bases, in that order; junction bases with no gene match: 4. Per germline, CDR1 SGHNT and CDR2 YENEEA. CDR3 DNA sequence: TGTGCCAGCAGCTTCCTAGCGGGGGGGCAGAATGAGCAGTTCTTC. This translates into CASSFLAGGQNEQFF.

At least ten counts were recorded for this clone. The rearrangement links TRBV11-3 to TRBJ1-1; D possibly corresponds to TRBD1 (6 bases). The CDR3 length is 14 residues. CDR1 and CDR2 from the germline V gene are SGHNT and YENEEA. Trimming removed 5 bases at V and 5 bases at J, with 15 bases between. The CDR3 here is CASSGEDSATEAFF. DNA for the CDR3: TGTGCCAGCAGCGGGGAGGACAGTGCTACTGAAGCTTTCTTT.

The chain combines TRBV4-1 with TRBJ2-6, with a possible D match to TRBD1 (5 bases). The ends were cut back, 1 base at V and 2 bases at J, with 9 bases in the middle. The CDR3 has 16 residues. Germline values: CDR1 MGHRA, CDR2 YSYEKL. CDR3 coding DNA: TGCGCCAGCAGCCAAGGGGGCTCTGCTGGGGCCAACGTCCTGACTTTC. Its protein product is CASSQGGSAGANVLTF.

The sample holds a few counts of this clone. Germline is not matched at one junction end, which may reflect a read error. The V gene is TRBV29-1, the J gene TRBJ1-4; a possible D gene is TRBD1 (6 bases). Germline CDR1 reads SQVTM; CDR2 reads ANQGSEA. CDR3 length equals 15 residues. CDR3 coding DNA: TGCAGCGTGGAAGGGGGTACTCCATTTAATGAAAAACTGTTTTTT. This codes for CSVEGGTPFNEKLFF.

The chain employs TRBV5-1 and TRBJ1-5, with TRBD1 matching 10 bases. The junction had 4 bases not matched to a gene; V was cut back by 4 bases and J by 6 bases. The CDR3 consists of 14 residues. From germline, CDR1 is SGHRS and CDR2 YFSETQ. CDR3: CASSPGQGGQPQHF. CDR3 nucleotide sequence: TGCGCCAGCAGCCCCGGACAGGGGGGTCAGCCCCAGCATTTT.